This TCR beta chain was documented in a study of siplizumab effects on memory and regulatory T cells. CDR1 and CDR2 from the germline V gene are SGHDN and FVKESK. Trimming removed 0 bases from V and 3 bases from J, with 14 bases in between. The CDR3 sequence is 16 residues long. Here immunoSEQ multiplex PCR was the method, and the copy in TCRdb shows in-frame clones only, minus some. The sample comprises fewer than 100,000 clones, 85% to 95% of which are singletons, and about a fifth rests with the top ten. V gene TRBV14 combines with J gene TRBJ1-1; D gene unclear. The source material was CD8+ T cells sorted from blood. This clonotype was sampled from a human donor in good health. In DNA form, the CDR3 reads TGTGCCAGCAGCCAAGATGCGTGGGGTGAGGACACTGAAGCTTTCTTT. Its protein is CASSQDAWGEDTEAFF.